A selection of T cell receptor beta chains follows, all from one sample in a study of identical twins. TCRdb reanalysed the 5' RACE reads using MiXCR and keeps one entry per CDR3 protein. Of 250,000 or so distinct CDR3 sequences in the sample, approximately 11% were seen once. These data also formed part of another study, on yellow fever vaccine responses in identical twins.

Sequencing input: memory (CD45RO+) T cells sorted from blood. Receptor source: a woman under 30 in good health. The CDR3 runs from the conserved cysteine through the conserved F or W. The order of the fields is J gene, clone size, D gene, V gene, CDR3 DNA, CDR3 protein. A D gene is named only where the DNA matches it firmly. Some rows have no size entry. The others give once, few or many, or a class for an expanded clone.

>TRBJ2-3|many|TRBD2|TRBV7-9
TGTGCCAGCAGAACTAGCGGGAGTTGGGGCACAGATACGCAGTATTTT
CASRTSGSWGTDTQYF
>TRBJ2-3|-|-|TRBV5-5
TGTGCCAGCAGCTTGAGACAGACTAAGAGCACAGATACGCAGTATTTT
CASSLRQTKSTDTQYF
>TRBJ2-1|-|-|TRBV4-1
TGCGCCAGCAGCCAAGAGGGGTTAGTTCACAATGAGCAGTTCTTC
CASSQEGLVHNEQFF
>TRBJ2-2|-|-|TRBV28
TGTGCCAGCAGTTTCACGACTGTCACCGGGGAGCTGTTTTTT
CASSFTTVTGELFF
>TRBJ2-7|few|-|TRBV4-2
TGTGCCAGCAGCGCAGACAAGTCCTACGAGCAGTACTTC
CASSADKSYEQYF
>TRBJ2-1|few|-|TRBV20-1
TGCAGTGCGCGGTACTCCTACAATGAGCAGTTCTTC
CSARYSYNEQFF
>TRBJ2-4|many|TRBD2|TRBV20-1
TGCAGTGCCGACCCTACTAGCGGGAGGGCCAAAAACATTCAGTACTTC
CSADPTSGRAKNIQYF
>TRBJ2-7|many|TRBD1|TRBV20-1
TGCAGTGCGGGGACAGGGGGATCCTACGAGCAGTACTTC
CSAGTGGSYEQYF
>TRBJ2-4|few|-|TRBV29-1
TGCAGCGTGGCGGCTGGACAGAGACAAAACATTCAGTACTTC
CSVAAGQRQNIQYF
>TRBJ1-5|few|TRBD1|TRBV2
TGTGCCAGCAGTTCGACAGGGAACGATCAGCCCCAGCATTTT
CASSSTGNDQPQHF
>TRBJ2-2|-|-|TRBV3-1
TGTGCCAGCAGCCGCTCACGACTGGCCGCCGGGGAGCTGTTTTTT
CASSRSRLAAGELFF
>TRBJ2-2|many|-|TRBV4-3
TGCGCCAGCAGCCAAGATAGTGTGGGGAGCTTCGCGAACACCGGGGAGCTGTTTTTT
CASSQDSVGSFANTGELFF
>TRBJ2-7|few|-|TRBV28
TGTGCCAGCAGTTCCCAGGGGCCGCAAGCCTACGAGCAGTACTTC
CASSSQGPQAYEQYF
>TRBJ1-2|few|TRBD1|TRBV18
TGTGCCAGCTCACCAGGACAGGCCGGCTACACCTTC
CASSPGQAGYTF
>TRBJ1-4|few|TRBD1|TRBV29-1
TGCAGCGTTGGGGACAGGGGATATTTTGAAAAACTGTTTTTT
CSVGDRGYFEKLFF
>TRBJ1-4|many|TRBD1|TRBV5-1
TGCGCCAGCAGTCCGACAGGGTTAGGTGAAAAACTGTTTTTT
CASSPTGLGEKLFF
>TRBJ2-5|-|TRBD1|TRBV7-9
TGTGCCAGCAGCTTGGCACTTCAGACAGGGGCCCAAGAGACCCAGTACTTC
CASSLALQTGAQETQYF